This T cell receptor beta chain comes out of a study of shared clonotypes between healthy human individuals. Findings of the study overall: Investigators collected only blood, and repertoires in tissues likely differ.

The CDR3 has 14 residues. The V and J ends lost 0 bases and 6 bases respectively, with 11 bases between them. Germline-derived CDR1 and CDR2 are MNHEY and SVGAGI. The donors were adults (healthy and HIV-negative) with no recent acute infections or vaccinations. Among the donors, all were Caucasian adults who lived in Nashville, Tennessee. Assay: immunoSEQ multiplex PCR; the TCRdb copy retains only in-frame clones and omits some. Of about half a million clones detected, 70% to 80% appear once; the ten largest clones hold about 12%. A single count supports this clone. Its target is not known. This receptor was identified in a middle-aged woman in good health. Some clones in this sample may be carry-over from other donors' samples. Sequencing was done on a sample of PBMCs. The chain carries TRBV6-5 and TRBJ1-2; tentative D call: TRBD1 (6 bases). This CDR3 is CASSYSWRGNGYTF. CDR3 DNA sequence: TGTGCCAGCAGTTACTCGTGGAGGGGGAATGGCTACACCTTC.